The next 10 T cell receptor beta chains were all read from a single sample in a study of blood T cell repertoires in COVID-19. Method: immunoSEQ multiplex PCR; TCRdb's copy keeps in-frame clones and lacks some. Here the sample spans just under 60,000 clones, 70% to 90% being singletons. Sequencing used peripheral blood. The receptors originated from a human donor with active COVID-19. The donor label of this sample is uncertain.

This chain joins TRBV5-1 and TRBJ2-7; D call uncertain. V dropped 4 bases and J dropped 0 bases, with 17 bases sitting between them. This CDR3 is 16 amino acids long. Germline CDR1 and CDR2: SGHRS and YFSETQ. This CDR3 reads CASSLGESEVSYEQYF. The DNA of the CDR3 is TGCGCCAGCAGCCTCGGTGAGAGCGAAGTCTCCTACGAGCAGTACTTC.

The J gene is TRBJ2-7, the V gene TRBV5-5; the D gene is possibly TRBD2 (5 bases). Germline V gives CDR1 SGHKS, CDR2 YYEKEE (reference sequence). With 5 bases removed from V and 3 bases from J, the gap between germline ends came to 18 bases. This CDR3 is built from 15 residues. The CDR3 coding sequence is TGTGCCAGCAGTTACGAGAGGGTATTCGACTACGAGCAGTACTTC. Amino acids: CASSYERVFDYEQYF.

This chain uses TRBV7-2 with TRBJ2-7; 8 positions agree with TRBD1. Looked up from germline, CDR1 is SGHTA and CDR2 is FQGNSA. V was clipped by 1 base and J by 6 bases; unmatched bases: 5. The CDR3 has 14 residues. The CDR3 protein is CASSLDRGSLEQYF. The CDR3 nucleotides read TGTGCCAGCAGCTTAGACAGGGGGTCTCTCGAGCAGTACTTC.

CDR3 nucleotide sequence: TGCAGCGTTCGGGGCTCTAGCGGGACCAATGAGCAGTTCTTC. Its protein is CSVRGSSGTNEQFF. This chain connects TRBV29-1 to TRBJ2-1; 9 bases agree with TRBD2. The CDR3 spans 14 residues. Germline V gives CDR1 SQVTM, CDR2 ANQGSEA. Unmatched junction bases numbered 8, after V lost 5 bases and J lost 6 bases.

The chain carries TRBV2 and TRBJ1-4; 8 nucleotides agree with TRBD1. V shed 6 bases and J 5 bases; nucleotides not matched to a gene: 5. Germline CDR1 SNHLY, CDR2 FYNNEI. The length of the CDR3 is 14 residues. As DNA, the CDR3 is TGTGCCAGCAGCGTGGACAGGGTAAATGAAAAACTGTTTTTT. Amino acids: CASSVDRVNEKLFF. Drawing the rest from reference TRBV2 and TRBJ1-4, the complete variable domain is EPEVTQTPSHQVTQMGQEVILRCVPISNHLYFYWYRQILGQKVEFLVSFYNNEISEKSEIFDDQFSVERPDGSNFTLKIRSTKLEDSAMYFCASSVDRVNEKLFFGSGTQLSVL.

The chain joins TRBV2 to TRBJ2-7; tentative D call: TRBD1 (7 bases). The CDR3 sequence is 14 residues long. From germline, CDR1 is SNHLY and CDR2 FYNNEI. V was cut by 7 bases and J by 4 bases, with 17 bases left in between. The CDR3 nucleotides read TGTGCCAGCAACCCTCAGGGGGGTGAGTACGAGCAGTACTTC. The encoded protein is CASNPQGGEYEQYF. The entire variable domain, with the rest obtained from reference TRBV2 and TRBJ2-7, is as follows: EPEVTQTPSHQVTQMGQEVILRCVPISNHLYFYWYRQILGQKVEFLVSFYNNEISEKSEIFDDQFSVERPDGSNFTLKIRSTKLEDSAMYFCASNPQGGEYEQYFGPGTRLTVT.

The genes are TRBV5-4 and TRBJ2-7; the match to TRBD1 covers 7 bases. With V trimmed by 0 bases and J by 0 bases, 12 bases remained unmatched. This CDR3 spans 18 amino acids. Germline V gene data show CDR1 as SGHNT and CDR2 as YYREEE (reference sequence). DNA of the CDR3: TGTGCCAGCAGCTTGGAGAGTACAGGGGTCATTAGCTCCTACGAGCAGTACTTC. Its protein is CASSLESTGVISSYEQYF. Using reference TRBV5-4 and TRBJ2-7 for the parts outside the CDR3, the full variable domain is ETGVTQSPTHLIKTRGQQVTLRCSSQSGHNTVSWYQQALGQGPQFIFQYYREEENGRGNFPPRFSGLQFPNYSSELNVNALELDDSALYLCASSLESTGVISSYEQYFGPGTRLTVT.

The V call is TRBV4-3, the J call TRBJ2-7; 8 bases line up with TRBD2. CDR1 LGHNA and CDR2 YSLEER come from the germline V gene. This CDR3 spans 15 amino acids. J lost 6 bases, V lost 4 bases, and 11 bases had no gene match. CDR3 bases: TGCGCCAGCAGCCGAACCCTAGCGGGTGGTTTCGAGCAGTACTTC. This encodes CASSRTLAGGFEQYF.

This sequence joins TRBV7-2 and TRBJ2-7, with D perhaps matching TRBD2 (5 bases). Germline lookup yields CDR1 SGHTA and CDR2 FQGNSA. The CDR3 spans 11 residues. Deletions cut 4 bases from V and 5 bases from J, with 6 bases between. The CDR3 loop is CASSSGNEQYF. The CDR3 nucleotides read TGTGCCAGCAGCTCCGGGAACGAGCAGTACTTC.

This sequence joins TRBV10-3 and TRBJ2-1; a weak D match, TRBD2 (7 bases). In germline, CDR1 is ENHRY, CDR2 SYGVKD. Deletions cut 7 bases from V and 13 bases from J, with 26 bases between. The CDR3 has 15 amino acids. The CDR3: CAIKNKGGRERGQFF. CDR3 coding DNA: TGTGCCATCAAAAACAAGGGGGGGCGGGAGCGGGGACAGTTCTTC.